A single sample is the source of the 2 T cell receptor beta chains below, sequenced in a study of chemoradiotherapy in HPV16-positive cancers. Measured with immunoSEQ multiplex PCR; TCRdb has only the in-frame clones, and not every one. The table records about 5,000 clones, around 75% of them present only once. The sample was tumor tissue, taken from a patient who underwent chemoradiotherapy. All receptors derive from a human donor with HPV-associated anogenital cancer.

This clone came up a few times. V is TRBV2 and J is TRBJ2-1; D might be TRBD2 (7 bases). Trimming stripped 7 bases from V and 4 bases from J, with 20 bases between. The CDR3 has 16 amino acids. Germline assignment: CDR1 SNHLY and CDR2 FYNNEI. CDR3 region: CASTRIGGGAYNEQFF. CDR3 nucleotide sequence: TGTGCCAGCACCCGAATTGGAGGGGGGGCGTACAATGAGCAGTTCTTC.

This chain connects TRBV2 to TRBJ2-1; a weak D match, TRBD2 (5 bases). Germline V gene lookup returns CDR1 SNHLY and CDR2 FYNNEI. V was shortened by 8 bases and J by 3 bases, with 8 bases between the two germline ends. This CDR3 contains 12 residues. CDR3 sequence reads: CASGRDYNEQFF. CDR3 in DNA: TGTGCCAGCGGGAGAGACTACAATGAGCAGTTCTTC.